A selection of T cell receptor beta chains follows, all from one sample in a study of OX40 agonist ivuxolimab in advanced cancers. Here immunoSEQ multiplex PCR was the method, and the copy in TCRdb shows in-frame clones only, minus some. This sample has more than 55,000 clones; 88% occur once, and the top ten carry more than 4.5%. Sample: CD4+ or CD8+ T cells sorted from blood, taken in a trial of the OX40 agonist ivuxolimab. The receptor set was obtained from an adult with an advanced solid tumor such as melanoma, head and neck, liver or kidney cancer. CDR3s include the opening cysteine and the closing phenylalanine or tryptophan. Fields, in order: CDR3 length, V gene, J gene, CDR3 protein.

>13|TRBV6-5|TRBJ1-5
CASSYWPHQPQHF
>18|TRBV5-1|TRBJ2-6
CASSPGLAGGPGANVLTF
>14|TRBV7-9|TRBJ1-2
CASSPRDNLRGYTF
>15|TRBV5-6|TRBJ1-4
CASSLKGRDGIKLFF
>15|TRBV19|TRBJ2-2
CASSMLGRFPGELFF
>13|TRBV18|TRBJ1-2
CASSPDSNYGYTF
>13|TRBV12-5|TRBJ1-1
CASGYGGNTEAFF
>14|TRBV7-2|TRBJ1-5
CASRDTGFAQPQHF
>16|TRBV5-5|TRBJ1-1
CASSLFPGTANTEAFF
>14|TRBV28|TRBJ1-4
CASSLWGGNEKLFF
>14|TRBV28|TRBJ2-2
CASSSSGNTGELFF
>15|TRBV27|TRBJ1-6
CASSGTAIHNSPLHF
>13|TRBV6-5|TRBJ1-2
CASTKGEVYGYTF
>12|TRBV2|TRBJ1-2
CASSKGDYGYIF
>19|TRBV11-2|TRBJ1-5
CASSLFGGTAYYSNQPQHF
>21|TRBV21-1|TRBJ1-1
CASSKDSSPSPVDRANTEAFF
>13|TRBV7-3|TRBJ2-3
CASSFTYTDTQYF
>13|TRBV5-4|TRBJ2-7
CASSLDVLYEQYF